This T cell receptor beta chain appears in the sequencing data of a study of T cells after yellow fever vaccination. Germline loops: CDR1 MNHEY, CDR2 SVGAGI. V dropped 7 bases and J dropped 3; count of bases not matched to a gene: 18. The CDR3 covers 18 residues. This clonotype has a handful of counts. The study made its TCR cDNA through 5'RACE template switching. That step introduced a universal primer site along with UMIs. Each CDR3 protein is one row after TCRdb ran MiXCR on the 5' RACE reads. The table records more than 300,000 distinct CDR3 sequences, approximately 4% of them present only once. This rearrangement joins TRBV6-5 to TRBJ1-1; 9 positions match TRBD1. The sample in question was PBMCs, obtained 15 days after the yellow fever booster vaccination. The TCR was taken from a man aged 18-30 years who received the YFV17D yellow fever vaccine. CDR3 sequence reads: CASTTGSDRGKTDTEAFF. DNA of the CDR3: TGTGCCAGCACCACCGGATCGGACAGGGGCAAGACGGACACTGAAGCTTTCTTT.